This T cell receptor beta chain was documented in a study of cytomegalovirus exposure and HLA in healthy donors. Study outcomes and limitations: A prior analysis recorded that most TCR beta V segments were productive about 87% or about 30% of the time. Later, an analysis showed that TCR beta chains associated with HLA were more clonally expanded than others that were equally common. Indistinguishable V segments such as TRBV6-2 and TRBV6-3 were excluded.

PCR was performed using 60 Vbeta and 13 Jbeta primers. Produced via immunoSEQ multiplex PCR; TCRdb's table is partial and in-frame only. The top ten hold around 3.2% of the sample, which has under 100,000 clones, around 73% seen once. Trimming took 6 bases from V and 10 from J, leaving 16 bases between them. The germline CDR1 and CDR2 sequences are MNHNS and SASEGT. CDR3 size: 13 residues. About this clone: Antigen: not known.

This TCR came from a man in his forties or fifties in good health and CMV-seronegative. Material: PBMCs. The chain combines TRBV6-1 with TRBJ2-1; no firm D call. CDR3 amino acids: CASSPEPRREQFF. CDR3 in DNA: TGTGCCAGCAGCCCTGAACCGCGTCGCGAGCAGTTCTTC.